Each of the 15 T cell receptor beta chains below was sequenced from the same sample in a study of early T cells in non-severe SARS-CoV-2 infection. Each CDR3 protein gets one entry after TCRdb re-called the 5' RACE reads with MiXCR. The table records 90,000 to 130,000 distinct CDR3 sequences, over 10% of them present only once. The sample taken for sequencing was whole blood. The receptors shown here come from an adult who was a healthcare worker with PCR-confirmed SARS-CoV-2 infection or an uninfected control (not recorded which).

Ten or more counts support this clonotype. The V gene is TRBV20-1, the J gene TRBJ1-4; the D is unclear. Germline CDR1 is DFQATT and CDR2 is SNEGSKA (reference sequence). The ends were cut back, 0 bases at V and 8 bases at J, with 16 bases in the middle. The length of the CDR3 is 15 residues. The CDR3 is CSARDRAAIGEKLFF. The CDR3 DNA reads TGCAGTGCTAGAGATCGGGCCGCTATCGGGGAAAAACTGTTTTTT.

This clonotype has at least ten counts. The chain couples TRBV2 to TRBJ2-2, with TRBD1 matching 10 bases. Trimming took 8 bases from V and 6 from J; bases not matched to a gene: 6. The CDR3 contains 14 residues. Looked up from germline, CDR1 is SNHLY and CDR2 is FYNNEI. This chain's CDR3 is CASGGQGRPGELFF. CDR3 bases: TGTGCCAGCGGGGGACAGGGGAGGCCCGGGGAGCTGTTTTTT.

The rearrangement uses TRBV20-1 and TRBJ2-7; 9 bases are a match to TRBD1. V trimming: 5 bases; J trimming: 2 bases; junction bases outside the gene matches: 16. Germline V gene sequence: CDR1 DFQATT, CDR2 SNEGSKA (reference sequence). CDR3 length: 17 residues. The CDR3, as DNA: TGCAGTGCTGAGAGTCCCGGGACAGGGAAGGGAACCTACGAGCAGTACTTC. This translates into CSAESPGTGKGTYEQYF.

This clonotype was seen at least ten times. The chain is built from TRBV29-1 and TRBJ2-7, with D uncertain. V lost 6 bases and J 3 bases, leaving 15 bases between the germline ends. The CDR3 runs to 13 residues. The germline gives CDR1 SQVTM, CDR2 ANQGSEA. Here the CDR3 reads CSVKSTLFYEQYF. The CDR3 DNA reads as TGCAGCGTCAAATCGACCCTATTCTACGAGCAGTACTTC.

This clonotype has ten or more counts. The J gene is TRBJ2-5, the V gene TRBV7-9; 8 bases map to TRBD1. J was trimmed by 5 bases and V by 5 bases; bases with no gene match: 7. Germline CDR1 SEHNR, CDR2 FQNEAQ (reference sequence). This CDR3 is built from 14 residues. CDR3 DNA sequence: TGTGCCAGCAGCCCATTGGACAGGGCGGAGACCCAGTACTTC. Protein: CASSPLDRAETQYF. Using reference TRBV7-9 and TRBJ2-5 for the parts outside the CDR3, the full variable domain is DTGVSQNPRHKITKRGQNVTFRCDPISEHNRLYWYRQTLGQGPEFLTYFQNEAQLEKSRLLSDRFSAERPKGSFSTLEIQRTEQGDSAMYLCASSPLDRAETQYFGPGTRLLVL.

The CDR3 is CASSVTAYEQYF. The CDR3 DNA reads as TGCGCCAGCAGTGTAACCGCCTACGAGCAGTACTTC. The rearrangement joins TRBV10-2 to TRBJ2-7; no clear D. This CDR3 region has 12 residues. V lost 4 bases and J lost 2, with 6 bases in between. Germline CDR1 and CDR2: WSHSY and SAAADI.

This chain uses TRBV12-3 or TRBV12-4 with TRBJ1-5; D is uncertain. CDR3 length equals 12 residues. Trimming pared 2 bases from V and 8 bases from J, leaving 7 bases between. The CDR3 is CASSLWAEPQHF. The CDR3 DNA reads TGTGCCAGCAGTTTATGGGCGGAGCCCCAGCATTTT.

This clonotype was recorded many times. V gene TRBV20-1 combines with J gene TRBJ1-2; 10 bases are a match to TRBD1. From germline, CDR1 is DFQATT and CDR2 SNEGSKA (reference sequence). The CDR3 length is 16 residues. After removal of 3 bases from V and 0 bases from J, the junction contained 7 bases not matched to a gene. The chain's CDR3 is CSARGGQGTTNYGYTF. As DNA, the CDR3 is TGCAGTGCTAGGGGGGGACAGGGGACCACTAACTATGGCTACACCTTC.

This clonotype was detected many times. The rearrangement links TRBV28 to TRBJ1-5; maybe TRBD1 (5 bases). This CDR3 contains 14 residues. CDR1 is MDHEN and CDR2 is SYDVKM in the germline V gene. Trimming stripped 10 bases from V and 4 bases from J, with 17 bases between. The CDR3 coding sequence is TGTGCCACTTCGGGACGGCTCCAAAATCAGCCCCAGCATTTT. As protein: CATSGRLQNQPQHF.

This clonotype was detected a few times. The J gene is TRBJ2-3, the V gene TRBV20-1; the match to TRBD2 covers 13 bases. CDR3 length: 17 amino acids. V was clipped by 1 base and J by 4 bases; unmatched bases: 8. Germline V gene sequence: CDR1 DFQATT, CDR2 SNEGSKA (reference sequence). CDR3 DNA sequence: TGCAGTGCTAGAGGCCAACTAGCGGGAGGGCCTGCAGATACGCAGTATTTT. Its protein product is CSARGQLAGGPADTQYF.

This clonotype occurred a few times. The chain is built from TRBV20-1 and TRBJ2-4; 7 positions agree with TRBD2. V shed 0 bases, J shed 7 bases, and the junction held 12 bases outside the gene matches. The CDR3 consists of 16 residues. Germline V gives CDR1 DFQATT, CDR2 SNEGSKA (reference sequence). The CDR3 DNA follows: TGCAGTGCTAGAGAGGGGGGGTCAGCGGGCGTGAACATTCAGTACTTC. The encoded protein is CSAREGGSAGVNIQYF.

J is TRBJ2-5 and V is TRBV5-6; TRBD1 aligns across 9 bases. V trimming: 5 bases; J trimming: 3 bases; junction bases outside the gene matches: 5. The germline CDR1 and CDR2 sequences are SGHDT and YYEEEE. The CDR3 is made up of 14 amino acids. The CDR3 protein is CASRSDRGEETQYF. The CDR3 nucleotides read TGTGCCAGCAGATCGGACAGGGGAGAAGAGACCCAGTACTTC.

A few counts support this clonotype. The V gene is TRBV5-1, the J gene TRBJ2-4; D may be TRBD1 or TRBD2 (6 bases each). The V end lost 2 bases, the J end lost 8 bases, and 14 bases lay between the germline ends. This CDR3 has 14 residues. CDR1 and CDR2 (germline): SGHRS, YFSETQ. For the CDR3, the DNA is TGCGCCAGCAGCTTCGCGGGACAAAGGGACATTCAGTACTTC. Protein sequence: CASSFAGQRDIQYF.

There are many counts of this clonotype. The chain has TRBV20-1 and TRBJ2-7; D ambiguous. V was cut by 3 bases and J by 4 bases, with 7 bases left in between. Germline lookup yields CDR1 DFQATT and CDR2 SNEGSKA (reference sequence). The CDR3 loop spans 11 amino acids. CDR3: CSASGEYEQYF. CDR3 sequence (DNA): TGCAGTGCTAGTGGTGAATACGAGCAGTACTTC.

This CDR3 reads CASSLVRGSATEAFF. CDR3 nucleotides: TGTGCCAGCAGCTTGGTTCGGGGGTCGGCCACTGAAGCTTTCTTT. The chain links TRBV5-4 to TRBJ1-1; tentative D call: TRBD1 (5 bases). Germline V lookup: CDR1 SGHNT, CDR2 YYREEE (reference sequence). CDR3 length: 15 amino acids. Trimming stripped 0 bases from V and 4 bases from J, with 13 bases between.